Below are 10 T cell receptor beta chains sequenced from a single sample in a study of shared clonotypes between healthy human individuals (dated by TCRdb to about 2020). The library was made by the immunoSEQ multiplex PCR assay. Entries here come from immuneACCESS through TCRdb and include only in-frame sequences with V and J called. Some clones fail to appear in such tables; in the studies checked, an unresolved V gene covers under half of the shortfall, and the cause of the remainder is unknown. The table for this sample lists 2 million to 2.5 million clones; 80% to 95% of them were counted only once. 0.36% of the sample lies in the top ten. Input material: naive CD4+ T cells from PBMCs. The sample's cell subset or site label, decoded: CD45RA+ positively selected. The receptors originated from a man aged 18 to 29 in good health. Some clones in this sample may be carry-over from other donors' samples.

The V gene is TRBV5-4, the J gene TRBJ2-5; 10 nucleotides line up with TRBD1. The germline V gene has CDR1 SGHNT and CDR2 YYREEE (reference sequence). V lost 0 bases to trimming and J lost 5 bases; unmatched junction nucleotides: 4. The CDR3 totals 15 residues. The CDR3 region is CASSLGTGGGETQYF. The DNA of the CDR3 is TGTGCCAGCAGCTTGGGGACAGGGGGAGGGGAGACCCAGTACTTC. Variable domain in full (rest from reference TRBV5-4 and TRBJ2-5): ETGVTQSPTHLIKTRGQQVTLRCSSQSGHNTVSWYQQALGQGPQFIFQYYREEENGRGNFPPRFSGLQFPNYSSELNVNALELDDSALYLCASSLGTGGGETQYFGPGTRLLVL.

The chain links TRBV5-6 to TRBJ1-2; no reliable D call. Germline assignment: CDR1 SGHDT and CDR2 YYEEEE. Trimming took 0 bases from V and 7 from J, leaving 16 bases between them. This CDR3 is 15 amino acids long. The DNA of the CDR3 is TGTGCCAGCAGCTTGGGGCCCATAGGGCTCACTGGCTACACCTTC. Encoded protein: CASSLGPIGLTGYTF.

V and J are TRBV18 and TRBJ1-1; 7 nucleotides match TRBD1. With V trimmed by 3 bases and J by 1 base, 5 bases remained unmatched. This CDR3 has 15 amino acids. CDR1 is KGHSH and CDR2 is LQKENI in the germline V gene. This CDR3 is CASSPNRGWNTEAFF. The DNA for the CDR3 is TGTGCCAGCTCACCGAACAGGGGTTGGAACACTGAAGCTTTCTTT.

Regarding this clone: This CDR3 fails to terminate in the conserved phenylalanine or tryptophan, so it likely reflects a read error. Because the CDR3's place on the DNA is in doubt, the DNA is left out and the CDR3 is given as listed by TCRdb. V and J are TRBV7-8 and TRBJ1-2; the table's D call, TRBD1, has no DNA check behind it. Ends included, the CDR3 has 11 residues. The germline V gene has CDR1 SGHVS and CDR2 FQNEAQ. The CDR3 is CASSLGPDRVL.

The chain recombines TRBV9 with TRBJ1-1, with 9 bases fitting TRBD1. CDR3 length equals 15 residues. Germline CDR1 and CDR2: SGDLS and YYNGEE. The ends lost 1 base at V and 6 bases at J; junction bases unmatched: 7. This CDR3 reads CASSVSGQGMAEAFF. The CDR3 DNA is TGTGCCAGCAGCGTATCGGGACAGGGAATGGCTGAAGCTTTCTTT.

The rearrangement uses TRBV9 and TRBJ1-2; D is uncertain. Trimming shortened V by 4 bases and J by 4 bases, and 14 bases separated the two germline ends. Per germline, CDR1 SGDLS and CDR2 YYNGEE. This CDR3 has 14 amino acids. In DNA form, the CDR3 reads TGTGCCAGCAGCCTTCGAGGATCTGGCTATGGCTACACCTTC. Its protein product is CASSLRGSGYGYTF.

The table lists this clone with a count of one. The chain has TRBV27 and TRBJ2-7, with 9 bases lining up with TRBD2. Looked up from germline, CDR1 is MNHEY and CDR2 is SMNVEV (reference sequence). The CDR3 loop spans 15 amino acids. After removal of 0 bases from V and 4 bases from J, the junction contained 4 bases not matched to a gene. In DNA, the CDR3 is TGTGCCAGCAGTTTATCGAGGACTAGCGAATACGAGCAGTACTTC. This encodes CASSLSRTSEYEQYF.

The genes are TRBV28 and TRBJ2-3, with TRBD2 matching 8 bases. V lost 6 bases, J lost 8 bases, and 16 bases stayed unmatched. Germline V gene lookup returns CDR1 MDHEN and CDR2 SYDVKM. This CDR3 has 16 residues. This CDR3 is CASSPLGGAGEGTQYF. CDR3 nucleotide sequence: TGTGCCAGCAGCCCGCTGGGGGGAGCGGGAGAGGGTACGCAGTATTTT.

The genes are TRBV30 and TRBJ2-7; 11 positions match TRBD2. Trimming at V came to 0 bases and at J to 3 bases, leaving 10 bases not matched to a gene. CDR1 and CDR2 from the germline V gene are GTSNPN and SVGIG (reference sequence). The CDR3 totals 17 residues. CDR3 protein: CAWSVRRGTSGSYEQYF. For the CDR3, the DNA is TGTGCCTGGAGTGTAAGAAGAGGTACTAGCGGGAGCTACGAGCAGTACTTC.

V is TRBV15 and J is TRBJ2-7, with D maybe TRBD2 (6 bases). Germline values: CDR1 LNHNV, CDR2 YYDKDF (reference sequence). The V end lost 0 bases, the J end lost 2 bases, and 17 bases lay between the germline ends. This CDR3 has 17 residues. This CDR3 is CATSRESVGGDAYEQYF. CDR3 nucleotide sequence: TGTGCCACCAGCAGAGAGTCAGTAGGAGGGGACGCCTACGAGCAGTACTTC.